This T cell receptor (beta chain) was retrieved from a study of T cell repertoires in cytomegalovirus infection. Study-wide background: HLA-C-restricted CMV epitopes, recently identified, and well-studied HLA-B-restricted ones were used by the study. Public TCR beta signature analysis indicated the presence of both CMV infection and matching HLA type.

TCRdb processed the reads anew with MiXCR; each CDR3 protein has one entry. Seen here are around 71,000 distinct CDR3 sequences, roughly 39% observed once, and the top ten hold approximately 93%. Findings of the study overall: Ex vivo, HLA-C-restricted CMV-specific TCR beta clonotypes prevailed over the rest of the response.

Comment on this clonotype: Its antigen is still unknown.

The sequence was collected from a human donor in good health (CMV status not recorded). Some clones in this sample may be carry-over from other donors' samples. The sample consisted of CD8+ T cells from cultured PBMCs, taken from culture after CMV antigen stimulation.

The CDR3 nucleotides read TGCAGTGCTGGACATCTTTCCCGCCGGGGCTACGAGCAGTACTTC. Translated: CSAGHLSRRGYEQYF. The chain couples TRBV20-1 to TRBJ2-7; D is tentatively TRBD1 or TRBD2 (5 bases each). The V gene lost 5 bases and the J gene lost 3 bases, with 20 bases spanning the gap. There are 15 residues in the CDR3. Germline V gene sequence: CDR1 DFQATT, CDR2 SNEGSKA (reference sequence).